The entry below gives a single T cell receptor (beta chain) sequence along with its context. The data are from a study of blood T cell repertoires in COVID-19. About the study: The samples span acute and convalescent COVID-19 from the United States, Italy and Spain.

In germline, CDR1 is MDHEN, CDR2 SYDVKM. This CDR3 has 15 residues. V was pared by 6 bases and J by 4 bases, with 7 bases of the junction left unmatched. Generated by immunoSEQ multiplex PCR, the TCRdb table keeps only in-frame clones and is missing some. The top ten hold approximately 15% of the sample, which has some 160,000 clones, 78% seen once. The receptor's source is a woman over 75 with acute or convalescent COVID-19. The sequenced sample was peripheral blood. V gene TRBV28 combines with J gene TRBJ1-5; 9 bases match TRBD1. The CDR3 sequence: CASSPRTGANQPQHF. The CDR3, as DNA: TGTGCCAGCAGCCCTCGGACAGGGGCGAATCAGCCCCAGCATTTT.